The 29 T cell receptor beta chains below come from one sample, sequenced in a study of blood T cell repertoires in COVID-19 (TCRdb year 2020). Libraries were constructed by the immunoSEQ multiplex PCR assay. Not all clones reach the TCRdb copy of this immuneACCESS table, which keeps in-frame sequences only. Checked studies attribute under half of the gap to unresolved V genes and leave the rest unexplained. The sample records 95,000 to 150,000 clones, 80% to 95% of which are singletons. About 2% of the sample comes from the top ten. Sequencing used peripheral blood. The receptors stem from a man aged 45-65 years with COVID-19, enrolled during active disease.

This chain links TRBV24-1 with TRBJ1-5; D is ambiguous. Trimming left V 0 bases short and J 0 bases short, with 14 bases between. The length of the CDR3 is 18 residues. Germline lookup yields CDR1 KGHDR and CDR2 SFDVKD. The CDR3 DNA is TGTGCCACCAGTGATTTGACCCATACAGAAAATAGCAATCAGCCCCAGCATTTT. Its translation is CATSDLTHTENSNQPQHF.

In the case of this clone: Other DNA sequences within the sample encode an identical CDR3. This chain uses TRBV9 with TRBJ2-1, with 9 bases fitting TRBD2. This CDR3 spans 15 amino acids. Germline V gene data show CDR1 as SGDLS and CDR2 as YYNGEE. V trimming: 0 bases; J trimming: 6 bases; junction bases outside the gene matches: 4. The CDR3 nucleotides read TGTGCCAGCAGCGTAGGCCTAGCGGGAATCAATGAGCAGTTCTTC. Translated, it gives CASSVGLAGINEQFF.

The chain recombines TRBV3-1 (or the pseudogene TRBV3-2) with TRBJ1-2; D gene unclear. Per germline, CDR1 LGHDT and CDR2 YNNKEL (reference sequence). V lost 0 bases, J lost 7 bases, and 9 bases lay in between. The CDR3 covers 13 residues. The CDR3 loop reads CASSQDTGFGYTF. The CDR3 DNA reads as TGTGCCAGCAGCCAAGATACGGGGTTTGGCTACACCTTC.

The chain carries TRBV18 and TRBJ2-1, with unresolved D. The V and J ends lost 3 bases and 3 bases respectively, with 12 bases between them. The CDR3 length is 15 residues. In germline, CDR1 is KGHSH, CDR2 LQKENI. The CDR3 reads CASSPVITDYNEQFF. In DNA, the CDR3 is TGTGCCAGCTCACCGGTAATTACAGACTACAATGAGCAGTTCTTC.

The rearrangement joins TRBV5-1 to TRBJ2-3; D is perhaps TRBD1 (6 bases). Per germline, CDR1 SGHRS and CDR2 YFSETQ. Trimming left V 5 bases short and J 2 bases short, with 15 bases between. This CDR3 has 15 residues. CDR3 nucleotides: TGCGCCAGCAGTCTTGGACAGAGCTTCACAGATACGCAGTATTTT. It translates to CASSLGQSFTDTQYF. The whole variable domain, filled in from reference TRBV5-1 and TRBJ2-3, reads KAGVTQTPRYLIKTRGQQVTLSCSPISGHRSVSWYQQTPGQGLQFLFEYFSETQRNKGNFPGRFSGRQFSNSRSEMNVSTLELGDSALYLCASSLGQSFTDTQYFGPGTRLTVL.

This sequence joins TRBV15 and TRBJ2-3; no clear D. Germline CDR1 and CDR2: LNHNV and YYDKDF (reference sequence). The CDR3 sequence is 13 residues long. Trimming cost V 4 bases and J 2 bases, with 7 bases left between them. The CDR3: CATSNINTDTQYF. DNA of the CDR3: TGTGCCACCAGCAACATAAACACAGATACGCAGTATTTT.

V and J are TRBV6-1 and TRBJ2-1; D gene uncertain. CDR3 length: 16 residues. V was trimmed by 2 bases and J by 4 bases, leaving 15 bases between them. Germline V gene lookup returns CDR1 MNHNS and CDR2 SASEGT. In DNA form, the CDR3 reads TGTGCCAGCAGTGAACTAGTGTCGAGTTCTTACAATGAGCAGTTCTTC. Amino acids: CASSELVSSSYNEQFF.

CDR3 in amino acids: CSVGAGSSYNEQFF. For the CDR3, the DNA is TGCAGCGTTGGAGCGGGATCTTCCTACAATGAGCAGTTCTTC. The chain uses TRBV29-1 and TRBJ2-1, with TRBD2 identical over 7 bases. Unmatched junction bases numbered 4, after V lost 4 bases and J lost 1 base. Germline V CDR1 and CDR2: SQVTM, ANQGSEA. The CDR3 is 14 residues long.

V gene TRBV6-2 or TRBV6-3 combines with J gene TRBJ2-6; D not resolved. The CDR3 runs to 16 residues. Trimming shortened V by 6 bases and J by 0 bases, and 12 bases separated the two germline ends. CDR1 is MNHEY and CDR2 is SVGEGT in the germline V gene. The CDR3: CASSQIPGSGANVLTF. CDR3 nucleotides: TGTGCCAGCAGCCAAATCCCCGGCTCTGGGGCCAACGTCCTGACTTTC.

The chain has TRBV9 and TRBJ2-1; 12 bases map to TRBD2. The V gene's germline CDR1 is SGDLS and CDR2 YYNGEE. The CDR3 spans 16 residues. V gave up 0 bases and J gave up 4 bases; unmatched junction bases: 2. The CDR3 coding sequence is TGTGCCAGCAGCGTAGCACTAGCGGGAGGATACAATGAGCAGTTCTTC. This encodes CASSVALAGGYNEQFF.

In nucleotides, the CDR3 is TGCGCCAGCAGCCAAGCTGGAGCGGGAGGGCCCTCAGATACGCAGTATTTT. Protein: CASSQAGAGGPSDTQYF. V and J are TRBV4-1 and TRBJ2-3; 10 bases are shared with TRBD2. CDR3 size: 17 residues. Germline V gives CDR1 MGHRA, CDR2 YSYEKL. Trimming removed 1 base from V and 4 bases from J; junction bases left unmatched: 8.

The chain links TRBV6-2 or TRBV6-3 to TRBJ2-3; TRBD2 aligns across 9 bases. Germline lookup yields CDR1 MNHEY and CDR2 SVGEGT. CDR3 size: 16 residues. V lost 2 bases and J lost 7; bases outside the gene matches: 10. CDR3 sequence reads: CASSYGGRALGNTQYF. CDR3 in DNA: TGTGCCAGCAGTTACGGCGGGAGGGCCCTCGGTAATACGCAGTATTTT.

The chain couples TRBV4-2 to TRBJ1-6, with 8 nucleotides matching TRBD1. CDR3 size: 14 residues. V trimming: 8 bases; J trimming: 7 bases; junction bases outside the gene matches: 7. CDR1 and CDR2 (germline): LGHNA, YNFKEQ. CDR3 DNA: TGTGCCAGCGGTCCGGGACAGGAGAATTCACCCCTCCACTTT. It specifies CASGPGQENSPLHF.

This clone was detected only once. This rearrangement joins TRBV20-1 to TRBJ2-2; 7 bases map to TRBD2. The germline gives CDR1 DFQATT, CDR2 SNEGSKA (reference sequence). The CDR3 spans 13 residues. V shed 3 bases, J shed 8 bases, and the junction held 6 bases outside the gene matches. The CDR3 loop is CSASGPGRGELFF. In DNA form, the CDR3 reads TGCAGTGCTAGTGGTCCCGGGAGGGGGGAGCTGTTTTTT.

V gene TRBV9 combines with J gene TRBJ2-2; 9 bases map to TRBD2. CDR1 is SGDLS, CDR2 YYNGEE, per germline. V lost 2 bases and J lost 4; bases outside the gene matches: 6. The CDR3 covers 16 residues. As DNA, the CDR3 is TGTGCCAGCAGCGTCCGCGGGAGGGCCCCCACCGGGGAGCTGTTTTTT. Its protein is CASSVRGRAPTGELFF.

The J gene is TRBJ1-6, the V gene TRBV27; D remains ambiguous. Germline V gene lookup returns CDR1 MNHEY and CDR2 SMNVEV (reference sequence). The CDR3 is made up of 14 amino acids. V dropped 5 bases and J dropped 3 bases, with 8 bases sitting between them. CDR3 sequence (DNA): TGTGCCAGCAGTCCGAGGGTCTATAATTCACCCCTCCACTTT. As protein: CASSPRVYNSPLHF.

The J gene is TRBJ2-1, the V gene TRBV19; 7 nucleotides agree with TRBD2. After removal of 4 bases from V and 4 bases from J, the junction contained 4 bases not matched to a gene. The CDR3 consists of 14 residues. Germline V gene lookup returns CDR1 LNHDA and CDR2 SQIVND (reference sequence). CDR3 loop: CASSTERGYNEQFF. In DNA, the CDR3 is TGTGCCAGTAGTACGGAGCGGGGATACAATGAGCAGTTCTTC.

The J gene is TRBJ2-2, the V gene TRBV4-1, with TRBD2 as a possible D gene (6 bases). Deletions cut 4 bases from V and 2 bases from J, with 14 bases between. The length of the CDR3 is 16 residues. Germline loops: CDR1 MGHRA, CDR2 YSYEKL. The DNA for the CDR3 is TGCGCCAGCAGCCGGGGTAGCGGCCAAAACACCGGGGAGCTGTTTTTT. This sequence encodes CASSRGSGQNTGELFF.

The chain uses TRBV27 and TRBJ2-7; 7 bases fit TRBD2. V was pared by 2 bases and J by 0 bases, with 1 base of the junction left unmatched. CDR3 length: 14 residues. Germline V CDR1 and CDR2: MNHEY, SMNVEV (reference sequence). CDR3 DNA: TGTGCCAGCAGTTTAAGCGGGGCCTCCTACGAGCAGTACTTC. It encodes CASSLSGASYEQYF.

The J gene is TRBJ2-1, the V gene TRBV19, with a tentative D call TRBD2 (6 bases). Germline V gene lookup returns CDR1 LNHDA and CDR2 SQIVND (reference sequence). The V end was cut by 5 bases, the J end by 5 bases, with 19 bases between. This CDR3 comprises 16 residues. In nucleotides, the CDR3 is TGTGCCAGTAGTCCCGGGGGTACACTCCTACACAATGAGCAGTTCTTC. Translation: CASSPGGTLLHNEQFF.

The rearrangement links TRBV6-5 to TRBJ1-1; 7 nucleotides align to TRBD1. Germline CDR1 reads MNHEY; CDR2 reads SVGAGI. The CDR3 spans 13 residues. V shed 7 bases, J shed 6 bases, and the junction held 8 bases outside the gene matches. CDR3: CASKRGLGAEAFF. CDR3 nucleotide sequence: TGTGCCAGCAAGAGGGGGCTGGGGGCTGAAGCTTTCTTT.

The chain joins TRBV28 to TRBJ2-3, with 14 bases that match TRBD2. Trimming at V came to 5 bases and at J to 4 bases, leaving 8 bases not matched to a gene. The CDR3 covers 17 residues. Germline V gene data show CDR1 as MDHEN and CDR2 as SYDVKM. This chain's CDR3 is CASSNLGTSGSPDTQYF. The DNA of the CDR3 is TGTGCCAGCAGTAACCTTGGGACTAGCGGGAGCCCAGATACGCAGTATTTT.

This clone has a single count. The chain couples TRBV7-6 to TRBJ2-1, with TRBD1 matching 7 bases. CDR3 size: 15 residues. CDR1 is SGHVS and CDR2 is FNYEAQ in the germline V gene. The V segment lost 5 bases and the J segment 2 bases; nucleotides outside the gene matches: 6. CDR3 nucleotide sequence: TGTGCCAGCAGCCCATCAGGGGGTACCTACAATGAGCAGTTCTTC. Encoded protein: CASSPSGGTYNEQFF.

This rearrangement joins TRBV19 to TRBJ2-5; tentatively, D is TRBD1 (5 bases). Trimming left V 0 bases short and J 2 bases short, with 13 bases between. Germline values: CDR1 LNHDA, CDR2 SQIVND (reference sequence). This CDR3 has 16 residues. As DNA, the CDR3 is TGTGCCAGTAGTATAGAGGGGCGTAGTGGACAAGAGACCCAGTACTTC. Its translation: CASSIEGRSGQETQYF.

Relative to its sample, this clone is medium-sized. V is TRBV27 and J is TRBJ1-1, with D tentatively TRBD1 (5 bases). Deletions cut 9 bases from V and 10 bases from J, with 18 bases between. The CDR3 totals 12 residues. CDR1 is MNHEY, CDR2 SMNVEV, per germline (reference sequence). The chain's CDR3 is CASWKWGIGAFF. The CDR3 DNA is TGTGCCAGTTGGAAGTGGGGCATCGGAGCTTTCTTT.

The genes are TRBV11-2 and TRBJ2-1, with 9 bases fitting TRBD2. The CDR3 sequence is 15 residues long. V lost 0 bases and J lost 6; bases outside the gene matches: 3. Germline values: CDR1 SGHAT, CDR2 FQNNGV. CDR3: CASSLEEREVNEQFF. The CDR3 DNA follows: TGTGCCAGCAGCTTAGAGGAGCGGGAGGTCAATGAGCAGTTCTTC.

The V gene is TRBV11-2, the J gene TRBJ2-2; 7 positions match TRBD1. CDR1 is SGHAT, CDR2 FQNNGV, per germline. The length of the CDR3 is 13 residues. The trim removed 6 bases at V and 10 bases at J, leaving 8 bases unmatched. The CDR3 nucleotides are TGTGCCAGCAGTTTGGACAGGACGTCGGAGCTGTTTTTT. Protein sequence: CASSLDRTSELFF.

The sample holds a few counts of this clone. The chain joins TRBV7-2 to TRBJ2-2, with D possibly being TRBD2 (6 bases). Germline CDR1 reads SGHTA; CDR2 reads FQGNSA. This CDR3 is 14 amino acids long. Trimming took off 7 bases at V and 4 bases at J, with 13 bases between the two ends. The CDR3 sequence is CASTRAGFTGELFF. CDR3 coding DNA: TGTGCCAGCACCCGGGCGGGGTTCACCGGGGAGCTGTTTTTT.

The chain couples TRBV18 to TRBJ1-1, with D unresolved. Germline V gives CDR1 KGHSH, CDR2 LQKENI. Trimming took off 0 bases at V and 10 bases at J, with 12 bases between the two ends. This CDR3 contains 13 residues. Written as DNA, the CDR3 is TGTGCCAGCTCACCACCGTCTAGTCCCGTAGCTTTCTTT. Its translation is CASSPPSSPVAFF.